This T cell receptor beta chain was retrieved from a study of OX40 agonist ivuxolimab in advanced cancers. On the study more broadly: From 23 to 79 years was the age range, with a mean of 60 years, and approximately 84% were male. Three patients, one with hepatocellular carcinoma and two with cutaneous melanoma, achieved partial responses.

The assay was immunoSEQ multiplex PCR, and TCRdb's table has in-frame clones only and misses some. The repertoire holds about 64,000 clones, with roughly 80% as singletons. Details on this clone: Within the sample, other DNA sequences also encode this same CDR3.

The sequence was obtained from an adult with an advanced solid tumor such as melanoma, head and neck, liver or kidney cancer. The sample in question was CD4+ or CD8+ T cells sorted from blood, obtained in a trial of the OX40 agonist ivuxolimab.

CDR3 sequence reads: CSVEGTRARKETQYF. The CDR3, as DNA: TGCAGCGTCGAGGGGACCCGGGCTCGTAAAGAGACCCAGTACTTC. The chain is built from TRBV29-1 and TRBJ2-5; tentatively, D is TRBD1 or TRBD2 (5 bases each). Germline-derived CDR1 and CDR2 are SQVTM and ANQGSEA. The CDR3 has 15 amino acids. V was clipped by 6 bases and J by 3 bases, with 20 bases between them.